A selection of T cell receptor beta chains follows, all from one sample in a study of T cells after yellow fever vaccination. TCRdb redid the calling of the 5' RACE reads with MiXCR, one entry per CDR3 protein. In the table there are roughly 400,000 distinct CDR3 sequences, roughly a sixth of which are singletons. Sample: PBMCs, taken before the yellow fever booster vaccination. Every receptor here comes from a man between 18 and 35 years old who received the YFV17D yellow fever vaccine. Both conserved end residues are part of each CDR3. Each record gives: D gene, J gene, clone size, V gene, CDR3 protein, CDR3 DNA. The D gene is left open where the match is weak. Only some rows state a clone size, as once, few, many or a class for expanded clones.

D gene: NA
J gene: TRBJ1-1
clone size: NA
V gene: TRBV5-1
CDR3 protein: CASSLAVGGFAEAFF
CDR3 DNA: TGCGCCAGCAGCTTGGCCGTGGGGGGTTTCGCTGAAGCTTTCTTT

D gene: TRBD1
J gene: TRBJ2-7
clone size: NA
V gene: TRBV20-1
CDR3 protein: CSAQRIDRARREQYF
CDR3 DNA: TGCAGTGCTCAACGTATCGACAGGGCCCGTAGGGAGCAGTACTTC

D gene: NA
J gene: TRBJ1-1
clone size: NA
V gene: TRBV5-6
CDR3 protein: CASSLVGRERGNPEAFF
CDR3 DNA: TGTGCCAGCAGCTTGGTCGGCAGGGAAAGGGGAAACCCTGAAGCTTTCTTT

D gene: NA
J gene: TRBJ1-1
clone size: few
V gene: TRBV9
CDR3 protein: CASSVETYTEAFF
CDR3 DNA: TGTGCCAGCAGCGTAGAGACGTACACTGAAGCTTTCTTT

D gene: NA
J gene: TRBJ1-1
clone size: few
V gene: TRBV6-5
CDR3 protein: CASSYATGNTEAFF
CDR3 DNA: TGTGCCAGCAGTTACGCGACAGGGAACACTGAAGCTTTCTTT

D gene: TRBD2
J gene: TRBJ2-1
clone size: few
V gene: TRBV5-5
CDR3 protein: CASSPRAGGLNEQFF
CDR3 DNA: TGTGCCAGCAGCCCCCGAGCGGGGGGGCTAAATGAGCAGTTCTTC

D gene: TRBD1
J gene: TRBJ2-3
clone size: NA
V gene: TRBV7-9
CDR3 protein: CASSLAPGTGGARDTQYF
CDR3 DNA: TGTGCCAGCAGCTTAGCACCCGGGACAGGGGGCGCAAGGGATACGCAGTATTTT

D gene: TRBD1
J gene: TRBJ1-5
clone size: NA
V gene: TRBV5-1
CDR3 protein: CASSLSRTGYSNQPQHF
CDR3 DNA: TGCGCCAGCAGCTTGTCCCGGACAGGATATAGCAATCAGCCCCAGCATTTT

D gene: NA
J gene: TRBJ2-6
clone size: few
V gene: TRBV24-1
CDR3 protein: CATSDFFRSGANVLTF
CDR3 DNA: TGTGCCACCAGTGATTTCTTCAGATCCGGGGCCAACGTCCTGACTTTC

D gene: NA
J gene: TRBJ2-3
clone size: few
V gene: TRBV11-2
CDR3 protein: CASSLGGAGPTDTQYF
CDR3 DNA: TGTGCCAGCAGCTTAGGGGGCGCGGGGCCTACAGATACGCAGTATTTT

D gene: NA
J gene: TRBJ1-6
clone size: few
V gene: TRBV7-2
CDR3 protein: CASSPTPDRNSPLHF
CDR3 DNA: TGTGCCAGCAGTCCGACCCCGGATCGGAATTCACCCCTCCACTTT

D gene: NA
J gene: TRBJ2-7
clone size: few
V gene: TRBV10-3
CDR3 protein: CAISDFTGRANEQYF
CDR3 DNA: TGTGCCATCAGTGATTTCACAGGGCGCGCGAACGAGCAGTACTTC

D gene: NA
J gene: TRBJ2-5
clone size: NA
V gene: TRBV5-4
CDR3 protein: CASSFTGTRETQYF
CDR3 DNA: TGTGCCAGCAGCTTCACAGGCACTAGGGAGACCCAGTACTTC

D gene: NA
J gene: TRBJ2-5
clone size: many
V gene: TRBV7-2
CDR3 protein: CATGPSQEETQYF
CDR3 DNA: TGTGCCACCGGACCGTCACAGGAGGAGACCCAGTACTTC

D gene: TRBD2
J gene: TRBJ2-2
clone size: NA
V gene: TRBV6-2/TRBV6-3
CDR3 protein: CASSYSTSWVGELFF
CDR3 DNA: TGTGCCAGCAGTTACTCGACTAGCTGGGTCGGGGAGCTGTTTTTT

D gene: NA
J gene: TRBJ2-3
clone size: NA
V gene: TRBV11-2
CDR3 protein: CASSLGRTPEDGKKADTQYF
CDR3 DNA: TGTGCCAGCAGCTTAGGCCGTACCCCGGAGGACGGGAAAAAGGCAGATACGCAGTATTTT

D gene: NA
J gene: TRBJ2-5
clone size: NA
V gene: TRBV12-3/TRBV12-4
CDR3 protein: CASTSGHPEGSQYF
CDR3 DNA: TGTGCCAGCACTTCGGGCCACCCCGAGGGGTCCCAGTACTTC

D gene: TRBD2
J gene: TRBJ2-3
clone size: few
V gene: TRBV6-1
CDR3 protein: CASSERLAGTDTQYF
CDR3 DNA: TGTGCCAGCAGTGAAAGGCTAGCGGGAACAGATACGCAGTATTTT

D gene: NA
J gene: TRBJ1-4
clone size: few
V gene: TRBV15
CDR3 protein: CATSRDRQGGKLFF
CDR3 DNA: TGTGCCACCAGCAGAGATCGGCAGGGCGGAAAACTGTTTTTT

D gene: NA
J gene: TRBJ1-1
clone size: many
V gene: TRBV12-3/TRBV12-4
CDR3 protein: CASSFSGTEAFF
CDR3 DNA: TGTGCCAGCAGTTTTAGTGGCACTGAAGCTTTCTTT